This T cell receptor (beta chain) was identified during a study of T cell changes during pregnancy in multiple sclerosis. Some clones are missing from TCRdb's copy, which holds only in-frame ones; the method was immunoSEQ multiplex PCR. The profile shows 37,000 or so clones, roughly 88% of them singletons. The receptor was isolated from a female donor with multiple sclerosis, enrolled in a pregnancy study. Source: CD4+ T cells from peripheral blood mononuclear cells, taken before pregnancy.

The CDR3 here is CASSDWTSGSLDTQYF. CDR3 bases: TGTGCCAGCAGTGACTGGACTAGCGGGAGTTTAGATACGCAGTATTTT. The chain is built from TRBV6-4 and TRBJ2-3; 13 positions agree with TRBD2. The V and J ends lost 1 base and 5 bases, in that order; junction bases with no gene match: 3. CDR1 is MRHNA and CDR2 is SNTAGT in the germline V gene. The CDR3 sequence is 16 residues long.